Here is one T cell receptor (beta chain) with its context. The CDR3 is made up of 16 amino acids. The trim removed 5 bases at V and 5 bases at J, leaving 5 bases unmatched. The germline V gene has CDR1 SEHNR and CDR2 FQNEAQ (reference sequence). Some clones are missing from TCRdb's copy, which holds only in-frame ones; the method was immunoSEQ multiplex PCR. The data contain 200,000 or so clones, approximately 87% of them singletons. This record comes from a study of blood T cell repertoires in COVID-19. Study summary: Donors in the United States, Italy and Spain gave samples during acute or convalescent COVID-19. Nucleic acid was either cDNA or gDNA, and it came from T cells, B-cell-depleted T cells, or PBMCs.

The chain links TRBV7-9 to TRBJ1-6; 11 nucleotides align to TRBD1. Sequencing was carried out using peripheral blood. The TCR was taken from a woman aged 65 to 85 with acute or convalescent COVID-19. CDR3 protein: CASSPPGQGDNSPLHF. In DNA form, the CDR3 reads TGTGCCAGCAGCCCTCCGGGACAGGGGGATAATTCACCCCTCCACTTT.